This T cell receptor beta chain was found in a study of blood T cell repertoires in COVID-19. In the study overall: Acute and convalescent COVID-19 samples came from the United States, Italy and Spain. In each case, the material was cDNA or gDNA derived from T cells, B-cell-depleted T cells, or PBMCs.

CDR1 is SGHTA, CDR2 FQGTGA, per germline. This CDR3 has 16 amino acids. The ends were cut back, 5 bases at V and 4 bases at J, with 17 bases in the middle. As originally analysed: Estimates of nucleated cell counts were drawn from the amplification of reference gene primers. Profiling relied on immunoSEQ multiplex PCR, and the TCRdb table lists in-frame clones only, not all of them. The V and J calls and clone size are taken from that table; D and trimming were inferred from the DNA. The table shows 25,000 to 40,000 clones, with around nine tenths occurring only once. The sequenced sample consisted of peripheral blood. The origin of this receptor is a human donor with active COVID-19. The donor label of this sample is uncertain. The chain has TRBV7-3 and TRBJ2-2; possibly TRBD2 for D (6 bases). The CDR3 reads CASSPGSGSSTGELFF. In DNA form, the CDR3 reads TGTGCCAGCAGCCCCGGGAGTGGGTCTAGCACCGGGGAGCTGTTTTTT.